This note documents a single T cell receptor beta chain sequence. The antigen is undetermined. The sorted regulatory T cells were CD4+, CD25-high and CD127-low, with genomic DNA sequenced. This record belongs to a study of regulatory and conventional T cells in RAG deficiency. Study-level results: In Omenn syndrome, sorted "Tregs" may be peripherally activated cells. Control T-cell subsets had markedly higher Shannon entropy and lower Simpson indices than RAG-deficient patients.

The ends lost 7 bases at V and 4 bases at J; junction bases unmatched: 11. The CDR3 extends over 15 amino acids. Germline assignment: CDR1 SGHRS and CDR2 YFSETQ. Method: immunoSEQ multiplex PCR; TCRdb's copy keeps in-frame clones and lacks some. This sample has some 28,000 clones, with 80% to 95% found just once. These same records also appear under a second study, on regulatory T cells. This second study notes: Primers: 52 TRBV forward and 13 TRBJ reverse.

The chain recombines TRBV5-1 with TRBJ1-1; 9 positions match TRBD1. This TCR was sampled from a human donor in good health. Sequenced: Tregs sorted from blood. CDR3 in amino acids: CASSRDGTGFTEAFF. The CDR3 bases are TGCGCCAGCTCTAGGGACGGGACAGGGTTCACTGAAGCTTTCTTT.